The 32 T cell receptor beta chains below come from one sample, sequenced in a study of beta chain features in type 1 diabetes. Every isolated RNA sample was fully reverse transcribed, so sequencing captured expressed TCRB transcripts. Only in-frame clones appear in the TCRdb table, and some are missing; sequencing was by immunoSEQ multiplex PCR. The sample includes 120,000 to 150,000 clones, 8.5% to 12% of them seen just once. The source material was naive CD4+ T cells from blood. The receptors come from a man aged 18 to 35 in good health.

The chain links TRBV6-5 to TRBJ2-1; 10 bases agree with TRBD1. This CDR3 is 15 amino acids long. Germline V CDR1 and CDR2: MNHEY, SVGAGI. V lost 2 bases, J lost 5 bases, and 3 bases stayed unmatched. In DNA, the CDR3 is TGTGCCAGCAGTTACCTGGGACAGGGGAACAATGAGCAGTTCTTC. Protein sequence: CASSYLGQGNNEQFF.

This clone was recorded many times. The chain uses TRBV21-1 and TRBJ2-1; no check of the table's D call, TRBD1, against the DNA was made. TRBV21-1 is designated a pseudogene. The CDR3 consists of 12 residues. The CDR3 spells CKAHSGDDEQFF. As DNA, the CDR3 is TGTAAGGCACACTCAGGGGACGATGAGCAGTTCTTC.

The genes are TRBV21-1 and TRBJ1-2. TRBV21-1 is designated a pseudogene. This CDR3 is 18 amino acids long. CDR3 in DNA: TGTGCCAGCAGCGCCTGTGGTGACGGGATTTCGGCGGACTATGGCTACACCTTC. As protein: CASSACGDGISADYGYTF.

This clone showed up just a few times. The chain carries TRBV15 and TRBJ2-3; 7 positions match TRBD1. The V segment lost 4 bases and the J segment 5 bases; nucleotides outside the gene matches: 9. The CDR3 runs to 15 residues. The V gene's germline CDR1 is LNHNV and CDR2 YYDKDF (reference sequence). The CDR3 DNA follows: TGTGCCACCAGCATTCCGGGACAGCTAATAGATACGCAGTATTTT. Protein product: CATSIPGQLIDTQYF.

The V and J genes are TRBV19 and TRBJ1-2, with D possibly matching TRBD1 (5 bases). Trimming left V 3 bases short and J 6 bases short, with 11 bases between. The CDR3 is made up of 13 amino acids. In germline, CDR1 is LNHDA, CDR2 SQIVND (reference sequence). The CDR3 protein is CASSMGREDGYTF. For the CDR3, the DNA is TGTGCCAGTAGTATGGGCAGGGAAGATGGCTACACCTTC.

In this sample, this clone turned up many times. V and J are TRBV29-1 and TRBJ2-4; the D gene is possibly TRBD2 (5 bases). Trimming removed 0 bases from V and 0 bases from J, with 12 bases in between. CDR1 is SQVTM, CDR2 ANQGSEA, per germline. The CDR3 spans 16 residues. The CDR3 loop reads CSVEDRRASAKNIQYF. The CDR3 region has the DNA TGCAGCGTTGAAGATCGGCGGGCCTCAGCCAAAAACATTCAGTACTTC.

Only a few counts were recorded for this clone. The chain uses TRBV18 and TRBJ2-2, with D possibly matching TRBD2 (6 bases). The CDR3 runs to 13 residues. V was trimmed by 5 bases and J by 8 bases, leaving 12 bases between them. The germline gives CDR1 KGHSH, CDR2 LQKENI. Written as DNA, the CDR3 is TGTGCCAGCTCATTAGGGACTCCTGGGGAGCTGTTTTTT. Translation gives CASSLGTPGELFF.

This clone was seen a few times. CDR3 region: CASSVVGGGVPDTQYF. The CDR3 DNA sequence: TGTGCCAGCAGCGTAGTGGGCGGGGGGGTCCCAGATACGCAGTATTTT. This chain links TRBV9 with TRBJ2-3, with 9 nucleotides matching TRBD2. This CDR3 has 16 residues. Germline V lookup: CDR1 SGDLS, CDR2 YYNGEE. V trimming: 0 bases; J trimming: 4 bases; junction bases outside the gene matches: 6.

This clone was observed a handful of times. The CDR3 sequence: CASSRREAGELFF. The CDR3 DNA sequence: TGTGCCAGCAGCCGCAGGGAGGCCGGGGAGCTGTTTTTT. The chain carries TRBV7-9 and TRBJ2-2, with a possible D match to TRBD2 (6 bases). The CDR3 runs to 13 residues. The V and J ends lost 5 bases and 6 bases respectively, with 10 bases between them. Per germline, CDR1 SEHNR and CDR2 FQNEAQ (reference sequence). Full variable domain (outside the CDR3, taken from reference TRBV7-9 and TRBJ2-2): DTGVSQNPRHKITKRGQNVTFRCDPISEHNRLYWYRQTLGQGPEFLTYFQNEAQLEKSRLLSDRFSAERPKGSFSTLEIQRTEQGDSAMYLCASSRREAGELFFGEGSRLTVL.

The chain recombines TRBV7-2 with TRBJ2-5; 12 nucleotides line up with TRBD2. Trimming cost V 4 bases and J 5 bases; bases outside gene matches: 8. In germline, CDR1 is SGHTA, CDR2 FQGNSA. The CDR3 totals 16 residues. DNA for the CDR3: TGTGCCAGCAGCTCCACGGGACTAGCGGGCGTGGAGACCCAGTACTTC. As protein: CASSSTGLAGVETQYF.

The chain is built from TRBV5-4 and TRBJ1-2; TRBD1 might be the D (6 bases). Germline V gives CDR1 SGHNT, CDR2 YYREEE (reference sequence). Trimming stripped 0 bases from V and 4 bases from J, with 13 bases between. The CDR3 length is 15 residues. CDR3 protein: CASSLASGGSYGYTF. Written as DNA, the CDR3 is TGTGCCAGCAGCTTGGCCAGTGGGGGCAGCTATGGCTACACCTTC.

The chain has TRBV30 and TRBJ2-3; 13 nucleotides match TRBD2. The CDR3 consists of 16 residues. The junction had 4 bases not matched to a gene; V was cut back by 0 bases and J by 4 bases. Per germline, CDR1 GTSNPN and CDR2 SVGIG (reference sequence). The CDR3 DNA reads as TGTGCCTGGAGTGTTGGACTAGCGGGAGCCTCAGATACGCAGTATTTT. Its protein product is CAWSVGLAGASDTQYF.

This clone was picked up a small number of times. The chain links TRBV2 to TRBJ2-3; D gene unclear. Between the trimmed V and J ends, which lost 6 bases and 2 bases, there was a span of 6 bases. The CDR3 covers 12 residues. CDR1 and CDR2 (germline): SNHLY, FYNNEI. The CDR3 coding sequence is TGTGCCAGCAGCTACCACACAGATACGCAGTATTTT. It encodes CASSYHTDTQYF.

This clone has a handful of counts. J is TRBJ1-5 and V is TRBV6-6; 8 nucleotides line up with TRBD1. Trimming at V came to 2 bases and at J to 7 bases, leaving 7 bases not matched to a gene. Germline lookup yields CDR1 MNHNY and CDR2 SVGAGI (reference sequence). The CDR3 has 15 amino acids. CDR3 in amino acids: CASSYGGQVGQPQHF. The CDR3 nucleotides read TGTGCCAGCAGTTACGGGGGACAGGTCGGGCAGCCCCAGCATTTT.

This clone was detected only a few times. The chain joins TRBV6-6 to TRBJ2-5; tentative D call: TRBD1 (6 bases). CDR1 and CDR2 from the germline V gene are MNHNY and SVGAGI (reference sequence). This CDR3 is 14 amino acids long. V was pared by 5 bases and J by 1 base, with 11 bases between. The CDR3 is CASSNTGLQETQYF. CDR3 DNA: TGTGCCAGCAGTAATACAGGGCTCCAAGAGACCCAGTACTTC.

This clone has just a few counts. The V and J genes are TRBV7-2 and TRBJ2-1; TRBD2 agrees at 9 bases. The length of the CDR3 is 16 residues. V lost 5 bases to trimming and J lost 1 base; unmatched junction nucleotides: 6. The germline CDR1 and CDR2 sequences are SGHTA and FQGNSA. In nucleotides, the CDR3 is TGTGCCAGCAGCCCCAGCGGGGGGTTTTCCTACAATGAGCAGTTCTTC. This sequence encodes CASSPSGGFSYNEQFF.

This clone has only a few counts. The chain has TRBV30 and TRBJ1-3; D ambiguous. Germline V gene sequence: CDR1 GTSNPN, CDR2 SVGIG (reference sequence). Deletions cut 0 bases from V and 8 bases from J, with 11 bases between. The CDR3 loop spans 13 amino acids. CDR3: CAWSVRGVDTIYF. The CDR3 DNA follows: TGTGCCTGGAGTGTACGGGGTGTGGACACCATATATTTT.

This clone was picked up a small number of times. The CDR3 DNA sequence: TGCGCCAGCAGCTTGGAGGGACACCGGCCGCGCGAGCAGTACTTC. It encodes CASSLEGHRPREQYF. The rearrangement links TRBV5-1 to TRBJ2-7; D is perhaps TRBD1 (6 bases). Looked up from germline, CDR1 is SGHRS and CDR2 is YFSETQ. Trimming took 0 bases from V and 6 from J, leaving 16 bases between them. The CDR3 runs to 15 residues.

At least ten counts were recorded for this clone. V is TRBV10-3 and J is TRBJ2-6; 7 bases map to TRBD1. The germline gives CDR1 ENHRY, CDR2 SYGVKD. There are 15 residues in the CDR3. V shed 6 bases and J 0 bases; nucleotides not matched to a gene: 2. The CDR3 sequence: CAISGTASGANVLTF. CDR3 sequence (DNA): TGTGCCATCAGCGGGACAGCCTCTGGGGCCAACGTCCTGACTTTC.

V gene TRBV19 combines with J gene TRBJ2-3; TRBD2 aligns across 7 bases. Germline V gene sequence: CDR1 LNHDA, CDR2 SQIVND (reference sequence). The ends lost 7 bases at V and 1 base at J; junction bases unmatched: 8. There are 15 residues in the CDR3. CDR3 bases: TGTGCCAGTAACGCTAAGGCGGGGGGCACAGATACGCAGTATTTT. This translates into CASNAKAGGTDTQYF.

The J gene is TRBJ2-7, the V gene TRBV5-4; 7 bases match TRBD1. Germline V CDR1 and CDR2: SGHNT, YYREEE (reference sequence). The CDR3 has 15 amino acids. Trimming cost V 2 bases and J 1 base; bases outside gene matches: 6. The CDR3 spells CASSFKGARSYEQYF. CDR3 sequence (DNA): TGTGCCAGCAGCTTCAAGGGGGCTCGTTCCTACGAGCAGTACTTC. The entire variable domain, with the rest obtained from reference TRBV5-4 and TRBJ2-7, is as follows: ETGVTQSPTHLIKTRGQQVTLRCSSQSGHNTVSWYQQALGQGPQFIFQYYREEENGRGNFPPRFSGLQFPNYSSELNVNALELDDSALYLCASSFKGARSYEQYFGPGTRLTVT.

This clone was recorded a few times. The chain carries TRBV2 and TRBJ2-3; 11 positions agree with TRBD2. V lost 6 bases, J lost 1 base, and 3 bases stayed unmatched. CDR1 and CDR2 (germline): SNHLY, FYNNEI. The CDR3 consists of 15 residues. The CDR3 sequence is CASRELAGGTDTQYF. The CDR3 nucleotides are TGTGCCAGCAGAGAACTAGCGGGGGGCACAGATACGCAGTATTTT.

The chain employs TRBV7-2 and TRBJ2-1; D gene uncertain. The CDR3 sequence is 15 residues long. The germline V gene encodes CDR1 SGHTA and CDR2 FQGNSA. Trimming cost V 2 bases and J 4 bases, with 12 bases left between them. CDR3 residues: CASSLSRDSYNEQFF. DNA of the CDR3: TGTGCCAGCAGCTTATCCCGTGACTCGTACAATGAGCAGTTCTTC.

This chain joins TRBV27 and TRBJ2-5; 9 bases match TRBD2. This CDR3 is built from 17 residues. Germline CDR1 and CDR2: MNHEY and SMNVEV (reference sequence). With 3 bases clipped from V and 4 bases from J, the junction kept 12 bases outside the gene matches. CDR3 sequence: CASSFKGRGGAGETQYF. DNA for the CDR3: TGTGCCAGCAGTTTTAAGGGCCGCGGGGGGGCCGGAGAGACCCAGTACTTC.

This clone came up a few times. The V call is TRBV5-6, the J call TRBJ1-3; 7 nucleotides align to TRBD1. Germline CDR1 SGHDT, CDR2 YYEEEE. The CDR3 spans 14 residues. J lost 4 bases, V lost 2 bases, and 3 bases had no gene match. In DNA form, the CDR3 reads TGTGCCAGCAGCTTAAAGGGGGCCGGAAACACCATATATTTT. It codes for CASSLKGAGNTIYF.

The chain employs TRBV6-5 and TRBJ2-1; 11 nucleotides line up with TRBD2. The ends lost 2 bases at V and 5 bases at J; junction bases unmatched: 5. Germline V gene data show CDR1 as MNHEY and CDR2 as SVGAGI. The CDR3 covers 16 residues. For the CDR3, the DNA is TGTGCCAGCAGTTACGCTGTAGCGGGGGGGAACAATGAGCAGTTCTTC. Translating it yields CASSYAVAGGNNEQFF.

The chain uses TRBV7-9 and TRBJ2-2; the match to TRBD1 covers 9 bases. Trimming cost V 5 bases and J 6 bases; bases outside gene matches: 13. This CDR3 spans 17 amino acids. Germline values: CDR1 SEHNR, CDR2 FQNEAQ (reference sequence). The CDR3 protein is CASSREMGQGWAGELFF. The CDR3 DNA sequence: TGTGCCAGCAGCCGTGAGATGGGACAGGGATGGGCCGGGGAGCTGTTTTTT.

This clone was observed at least ten times. This sequence joins TRBV5-4 and TRBJ2-5; no clear D gene. CDR1 is SGHNT, CDR2 YYREEE, per germline (reference sequence). V gave up 1 base and J gave up 2 bases, with 12 bases separating them. CDR3 length: 15 residues. The DNA for the CDR3 is TGTGCCAGCAGCTTGACGAGGCTGATTCAAGAGACCCAGTACTTC. Its protein product is CASSLTRLIQETQYF.

A few counts support this clone. The chain couples TRBV2 to TRBJ2-3, with 9 bases aligning to TRBD2. After removal of 11 bases from V and 8 bases from J, the junction contained 8 bases not matched to a gene. The CDR3 runs to 12 residues. Germline V gives CDR1 SNHLY, CDR2 FYNNEI. The CDR3 bases are TGTGCCTGGGGACTAGCAAGCTCTACGCAGTATTTT. This sequence encodes CAWGLASSTQYF.

This chain connects TRBV27 to TRBJ2-2; D not resolved. Germline lookup yields CDR1 MNHEY and CDR2 SMNVEV (reference sequence). This CDR3 comprises 14 residues. The V end was cut by 3 bases, the J end by 2 bases, with 7 bases between. The CDR3 sequence is CASSFYVNTGELFF. The CDR3 coding sequence is TGTGCCAGCAGTTTCTACGTTAACACCGGGGAGCTGTTTTTT.

This clone came up a few times. This rearrangement joins TRBV11-2 to TRBJ2-3; D is uncertain. The germline V gene has CDR1 SGHAT and CDR2 FQNNGV. Trimming removed 1 base from V and 0 bases from J, with 5 bases in between. The CDR3 is 14 residues long. The CDR3 sequence is CASSLGTSTDTQYF. CDR3 sequence (DNA): TGTGCCAGCAGCTTAGGTACTAGCACAGATACGCAGTATTTT.

This clone was seen ten or more times. This rearrangement joins TRBV5-4 to TRBJ2-3; D is unresolved. This CDR3 spans 15 amino acids. CDR1 and CDR2 from the germline V gene are SGHNT and YYREEE (reference sequence). V lost 2 bases and J 0 bases, leaving 10 bases between the germline ends. In nucleotides, the CDR3 is TGTGCCAGCAGCTTCGCTGCGTCGAGCACAGATACGCAGTATTTT. It is translated as CASSFAASSTDTQYF.